The 21 T cell receptor beta chains below all came from one sample that was sequenced in a study of cytomegalovirus exposure and HLA in healthy donors. TCRdb's table, derived via immunoSEQ multiplex PCR, lists solely in-frame clones and lacks some. The sample records around 150,000 clones, about four fifths being singletons. Material for sequencing was PBMCs. The source is a young man in good health and CMV-seropositive.

This chain links TRBV7-2 with TRBJ2-2, with 8 nucleotides matching TRBD1. The CDR3 runs to 15 residues. The germline V gene has CDR1 SGHTA and CDR2 FQGNSA. With V trimmed by 4 bases and J by 3 bases, 4 bases remained unmatched. CDR3 nucleotides: TGTGCCAGCAGCTCTTGGACAGGGCACACCGGGGAGCTGTTTTTT. This translates into CASSSWTGHTGELFF.

The V and J genes are TRBV2 and TRBJ2-1; 9 bases fit TRBD2. V trimming: 4 bases; J trimming: 3 bases; junction bases outside the gene matches: 1. Germline CDR1 SNHLY, CDR2 FYNNEI. The CDR3 length is 14 residues. Here the CDR3 reads CASSGLADYNEQFF. CDR3 bases: TGTGCCAGCAGTGGACTAGCGGACTACAATGAGCAGTTCTTC.

V usage is TRBV9 and J usage is TRBJ2-3; TRBD2 is a possible D gene (5 bases). In germline, CDR1 is SGDLS, CDR2 YYNGEE. V was cut by 4 bases and J by 6 bases, with 15 bases left in between. The CDR3 consists of 14 residues. The CDR3 DNA is TGTGCCAGCAGCCTGAGGGATGGTGCGGATACGCAGTATTTT. It encodes CASSLRDGADTQYF.

The chain employs TRBV7-3 and TRBJ2-1, with 11 bases that match TRBD2. The CDR3 is made up of 15 amino acids. The germline V gene has CDR1 SGHTA and CDR2 FQGTGA. V shed 5 bases, J shed 5 bases, and the junction held 5 bases outside the gene matches. The CDR3 loop is CASSPGLAGHNEQFF. CDR3 coding DNA: TGTGCCAGCAGCCCAGGACTAGCGGGTCACAATGAGCAGTTCTTC.

The CDR3 region is CASSVEGGWSDTQYF. The CDR3 DNA reads as TGTGCCAGCAGCGTAGAAGGGGGCTGGTCAGATACGCAGTATTTT. This chain connects TRBV9 to TRBJ2-3, with TRBD1 matching 7 bases. Germline CDR1 is SGDLS and CDR2 is YYNGEE. CDR3 length: 15 residues. V was pared by 0 bases and J by 4 bases, with 5 bases of the junction left unmatched.

J is TRBJ2-7 and V is TRBV7-9; tentative D call: TRBD2 (6 bases). The CDR3 extends over 15 amino acids. Germline lookup yields CDR1 SEHNR and CDR2 FQNEAQ (reference sequence). Trimming cost V 7 bases and J 3 bases, with 19 bases left between them. CDR3: CASTSYRTKNYEQYF. CDR3 DNA: TGTGCCAGCACATCCTACAGGACTAAAAACTACGAGCAGTACTTC.

The genes are TRBV9 and TRBJ2-1; no definite D call. Germline loops: CDR1 SGDLS, CDR2 YYNGEE. V shed 0 bases and J shed 8 bases, with 15 bases lying between them. This CDR3 is 15 amino acids long. This chain's CDR3 is CASSVATHGGYEQFF. CDR3 sequence (DNA): TGTGCCAGCAGCGTAGCGACCCACGGCGGCTATGAGCAGTTCTTC. Full variable domain (outside the CDR3, taken from reference TRBV9 and TRBJ2-1): DSGVTQTPKHLITATGQRVTLRCSPRSGDLSVYWYQQSLDQGLQFLIQYYNGEERAKGNILERFSAQQFPDLHSELNLSSLELGDSALYFCASSVATHGGYEQFFGPGTRLTVL.

This clone was recorded a few times. This sequence joins TRBV6-5 and TRBJ2-2; 7 nucleotides agree with TRBD2. The CDR3 is 14 residues long. The junction had 3 bases not matched to a gene; V was cut back by 5 bases and J by 3 bases. Germline CDR1 MNHEY, CDR2 SVGAGI. CDR3 DNA sequence: TGTGCCAGCAGTGAAGGACTAGACACCGGGGAGCTGTTTTTT. Translation: CASSEGLDTGELFF.

This clone has a handful of counts. This rearrangement joins TRBV30 to TRBJ2-2, with 9 bases fitting TRBD1. The germline CDR1 and CDR2 sequences are GTSNPN and SVGIG (reference sequence). V dropped 3 bases and J dropped 4; count of bases not matched to a gene: 6. This CDR3 spans 15 amino acids. CDR3: CAWRNRGHSTGELFF. In nucleotides, the CDR3 is TGTGCCTGGAGAAACAGGGGGCATTCCACCGGGGAGCTGTTTTTT.

This clone has only one observation. The chain combines TRBV5-6 with TRBJ1-4; possible D gene TRBD1, 5 bases. Per the germline V gene, CDR1 is SGHDT and CDR2 is YYEEEE. This CDR3 spans 14 amino acids. Trimming took off 2 bases at V and 8 bases at J, with 13 bases between the two ends. The CDR3 loop is CASSLGGYREKLFF. CDR3 sequence (DNA): TGTGCCAGCAGCTTAGGAGGGTACAGGGAAAAACTGTTTTTT.

CDR3: CASSIDGQNTQYF. The CDR3 bases are TGTGCCAGTAGTATAGATGGGCAAAATACGCAGTATTTT. The rearrangement joins TRBV19 to TRBJ2-3, with D uncertain. Germline V gene sequence: CDR1 LNHDA, CDR2 SQIVND (reference sequence). Trimming cost V 0 bases and J 7 bases, with 8 bases left between them. The CDR3 loop spans 13 amino acids. The complete variable domain, with remaining parts taken from reference TRBV19 and TRBJ2-3, reads DGGITQSPKYLFRKEGQNVTLSCEQNLNHDAMYWYRQDPGQGLRLIYYSQIVNDFQKGDIAEGYSVSREKKESFPLTVTSAQKNPTAFYLCASSIDGQNTQYFGPGTRLTVL.

This chain links TRBV10-3 with TRBJ1-1, with 8 nucleotides matching TRBD1. Germline trimming cut 3 bases from V and 7 bases from J; bases unmatched to any gene: 1. The V gene's germline CDR1 is ENHRY and CDR2 SYGVKD. The CDR3 sequence is 12 residues long. CDR3 DNA sequence: TGTGCCATCAGTGAACAGGGGGTTGAAGCTTTCTTT. It encodes CAISEQGVEAFF.

A note on this clone: Other DNA sequences from this sample encode an identical CDR3 as well. CDR3 in DNA: TGTGCCAGCAGCCTTGGACAGTCGTATGGCTACACCTTC. This gives the protein CASSLGQSYGYTF. The chain links TRBV7-2 to TRBJ1-2; TRBD1 is a possible D gene (6 bases). Germline CDR1 and CDR2: SGHTA and FQGNSA. This CDR3 comprises 13 residues. Trimming removed 5 bases from V and 5 bases from J, with 12 bases in between.

The sample holds one count of this clone. The chain employs TRBV7-2 and TRBJ2-1; 7 nucleotides align to TRBD1. With 5 bases clipped from V and 10 bases from J, the junction kept 2 bases outside the gene matches. This CDR3 is built from 11 residues. Germline lookup yields CDR1 SGHTA and CDR2 FQGNSA. The CDR3 DNA reads as TGTGCCAGCAGCCGACAGGGAGAGCAGTTCTTC. Translating gives CASSRQGEQFF.

As DNA, the CDR3 is TGTGCCAGCAGTTTAACTAGCGGGAGGATAGCCTACAATGAGCAGTTCTTC. This translates into CASSLTSGRIAYNEQFF. This rearrangement joins TRBV28 to TRBJ2-1, with 12 bases identical to TRBD2. The CDR3 consists of 17 residues. CDR1 and CDR2 from the germline V gene are MDHEN and SYDVKM. Trimming cost V 2 bases and J 2 bases; bases outside gene matches: 4.

The chain uses TRBV6-1 and TRBJ2-5; tentative D call: TRBD1 (6 bases). V lost 4 bases to trimming and J lost 2 bases, with 11 bases between them. CDR1 and CDR2 (germline): MNHNS, SASEGT. This CDR3 contains 14 residues. CDR3 sequence: CASSVGGQQETQYF. In DNA, the CDR3 is TGTGCCAGCAGTGTCGGTGGACAGCAAGAGACCCAGTACTTC.

The V gene is TRBV10-1, the J gene TRBJ2-3; the D gene is possibly TRBD1 (5 bases). CDR3 length equals 13 residues. The V end was cut by 7 bases, the J end by 2 bases, with 10 bases between. CDR1 and CDR2 from the germline V gene are WNHNN and SYGVQD (reference sequence). CDR3 sequence (DNA): TGCGCCAGCACAGGACAACACACAGATACGCAGTATTTT. It specifies CASTGQHTDTQYF.

The chain uses TRBV9 and TRBJ2-3; D perhaps matches TRBD2 (6 bases). Germline V gene data show CDR1 as SGDLS and CDR2 as YYNGEE. The CDR3 is made up of 15 amino acids. V was clipped by 2 bases and J by 3 bases, with 13 bases between them. DNA of the CDR3: TGTGCCAGCAGCGTGGGGGGTATTATAACAGATACGCAGTATTTT. It yields the protein CASSVGGIITDTQYF. The whole variable domain, filled in from reference TRBV9 and TRBJ2-3, reads DSGVTQTPKHLITATGQRVTLRCSPRSGDLSVYWYQQSLDQGLQFLIQYYNGEERAKGNILERFSAQQFPDLHSELNLSSLELGDSALYFCASSVGGIITDTQYFGPGTRLTVL.

The gene calls are TRBV4-1 and TRBJ2-1; TRBD1 matches at 8 bases. V dropped 0 bases and J dropped 5; count of bases not matched to a gene: 6. The CDR3 runs to 16 residues. CDR1 and CDR2 from the germline V gene are MGHRA and YSYEKL. This chain's CDR3 is CASSQDSRQGNNEQFF. The CDR3 DNA follows: TGCGCCAGCAGCCAAGATTCTCGACAGGGGAACAATGAGCAGTTCTTC.

V is TRBV10-3 and J is TRBJ2-7, with 7 bases fitting TRBD2. V dropped 0 bases and J dropped 7; count of bases not matched to a gene: 9. This CDR3 has 15 amino acids. Looked up from germline, CDR1 is ENHRY and CDR2 is SYGVKD. The CDR3 DNA reads TGTGCCATCAGTGAGTCTTCAGGACTAGAAGGAGAGCAGTACTTC. This translates into CAISESSGLEGEQYF.

V and J are TRBV9 and TRBJ2-2; 9 nucleotides align to TRBD1. V gave up 3 bases and J gave up 4 bases; unmatched junction bases: 7. From germline, CDR1 is SGDLS and CDR2 YYNGEE. The CDR3 spans 16 residues. In DNA form, the CDR3 reads TGTGCCAGCAGCGAAGGACAGGGGCTAGGCACCGGGGAGCTGTTTTTT. Protein sequence: CASSEGQGLGTGELFF.